Presented here are 11 T cell receptor beta chains from one specimen sequenced in a study of T-cell reconstitution after alpha-beta-depleted transplantation in children. It was with unique molecular identifiers that the TCRbeta library was prepared. TCRdb analysed the PCR reads with MiXCR anew, one entry per CDR3 protein. The sample holds some 830,000 distinct CDR3 sequences, roughly 15% seen once. This specimen was PBMCs, mostly from graft donor cells, taken 360 days after TCRalphabeta/CD19-depleted stem cell transplant. The source is a male patient younger than 18 who had a stem cell transplant for acute lymphoblastic leukemia, so the T cells may come from the graft donor.

This clonotype was observed a few times. The rearrangement uses TRBV20-1 and TRBJ1-1; D unclear. From germline, CDR1 is DFQATT and CDR2 SNEGSKA (reference sequence). The ends were cut back, 3 bases at V and 0 bases at J, with 20 bases in the middle. This CDR3 contains 17 residues. CDR3 amino acids: CSARPAVGVKMNTEAFF. The CDR3 DNA reads as TGCAGTGCTAGGCCCGCGGTCGGGGTGAAGATGAACACTGAAGCTTTCTTT.

The chain recombines TRBV13 with TRBJ2-3; D uncertain. The CDR3 spans 18 residues. Trimming left V 0 bases short and J 2 bases short, with 18 bases between. Germline V gene data show CDR1 as PRHDT and CDR2 as FYEKMQ (reference sequence). CDR3 DNA sequence: TGTGCCAGCAGCTTAGGCCGTCGGTACGAGGCCCCCACAGATACGCAGTATTTT. Protein product: CASSLGRRYEAPTDTQYF. Full variable domain (rest looked up from reference TRBV13 and TRBJ2-3): AAGVIQSPRHLIKEKRETATLKCYPIPRHDTVYWYQQGPGQDPQFLISFYEKMQSDKGSIPDRFSAQQFSDYHSELNMSSLELGDSALYFCASSLGRRYEAPTDTQYFGPGTRLTVL.

The chain recombines TRBV7-3 with TRBJ1-1, with a tentative D call TRBD1 (5 bases). The CDR3 covers 15 residues. V was trimmed by 4 bases and J by 3 bases, leaving 15 bases between them. Germline V lookup: CDR1 SGHTA, CDR2 FQGTGA. CDR3 coding DNA: TGTGCCAGCAGCTCCACCCCGGGGGGTCACACTGAAGCTTTCTTT. Protein sequence: CASSSTPGGHTEAFF.

This clonotype was seen a handful of times. The chain couples TRBV20-1 to TRBJ2-5; D call uncertain. From germline, CDR1 is DFQATT and CDR2 SNEGSKA (reference sequence). V was pared by 3 bases and J by 9 bases, with 17 bases between. The CDR3 runs 13 residues. The CDR3 loop reads CSASVRPRVAQYF. In DNA form, the CDR3 reads TGCAGTGCTAGTGTAAGGCCAAGAGTGGCCCAGTACTTC.

This clonotype was counted a few times. The chain has TRBV6-2 or TRBV6-3 and TRBJ1-5, with D unresolved. The germline CDR1 and CDR2 sequences are MNHEY and SVGEGT. Deletions cut 3 bases from V and 1 base from J, with 7 bases between. The CDR3 is 14 residues long. CDR3 loop: CASSYSQSNQPQHF. CDR3 DNA: TGTGCCAGCAGTTATTCACAGAGCAATCAGCCCCAGCATTTT.

This clonotype has just a few counts. The rearrangement links TRBV5-1 to TRBJ2-1, with D possibly being TRBD2 (6 bases). The V and J ends lost 4 bases and 0 bases respectively, with 11 bases between them. The CDR3 is made up of 15 amino acids. The germline V gene has CDR1 SGHRS and CDR2 YFSETQ. In nucleotides, the CDR3 is TGCGCCAGCAGCCCAAGACTAGGCTCCTACAATGAGCAGTTCTTC. Its translation is CASSPRLGSYNEQFF.

This clonotype was observed at least ten times. This chain connects TRBV13 to TRBJ2-7; TRBD2 matches 11 bases. Germline CDR1 is PRHDT and CDR2 is FYEKMQ (reference sequence). With 2 bases clipped from V and 6 bases from J, the junction kept 12 bases outside the gene matches. The CDR3 runs 17 residues. The CDR3 DNA follows: TGTGCCAGCAGCTTACATGCTCTCCGACTAGCGGGGTTCGAGCAGTACTTC. Amino acids: CASSLHALRLAGFEQYF.

This clonotype has more than one count but fewer than ten. The chain combines TRBV20-1 with TRBJ2-1, with a possible D match to TRBD2 (6 bases). There are 14 residues in the CDR3. Germline lookup yields CDR1 DFQATT and CDR2 SNEGSKA (reference sequence). Trimming cost V 3 bases and J 7 bases, with 16 bases left between them. CDR3 sequence reads: CSASGGPLGNEQFF. The CDR3, as DNA: TGCAGTGCTAGTGGAGGGCCTCTGGGTAATGAGCAGTTCTTC.

The V gene is TRBV3-1, the J gene TRBJ2-3; D is possibly TRBD2 (5 bases). CDR1 and CDR2 (germline): LGHDT, YNNKEL (reference sequence). The CDR3 runs to 15 residues. V dropped 8 bases and J dropped 1 base, with 16 bases sitting between them. The CDR3 here is CASGPQRWGTDTQYF. The CDR3 DNA follows: TGTGCCAGCGGCCCACAGCGGTGGGGCACAGATACGCAGTATTTT.

The table lists this clonotype with many counts. The V gene is TRBV5-1, the J gene TRBJ2-5; D is unclear. This CDR3 is 13 amino acids long. V was cut by 1 base and J by 0 bases, with 4 bases left in between. CDR1 and CDR2 from the germline V gene are SGHRS and YFSETQ. DNA for the CDR3: TGCGCCAGCAGCTTGTCCAACCAAGAGACCCAGTACTTC. Amino acid sequence: CASSLSNQETQYF.

This chain connects TRBV12-3 or TRBV12-4 to TRBJ2-1, with TRBD2 matching over 7 bases. The CDR3 length is 15 residues. V was pared by 3 bases and J by 3 bases, with 5 bases of the junction left unmatched. CDR3 DNA sequence: TGTGCCAGCAGTTTCGGGGCGGGAGTCTACAATGAGCAGTTCTTC. The encoded protein is CASSFGAGVYNEQFF.